This T cell receptor (beta chain) was recorded in a study of shared clonotypes between healthy human individuals. On the study more broadly: Donor ages ranged 18 to 49 years: a couple of women, a few men. Donors had three CD4 naive, three CD4 memory, two CD8 naive and one CD8 memory plate apiece.

From germline, CDR1 is KGHSH and CDR2 LQKENI. With 3 bases removed from V and 2 bases from J, the gap between germline ends came to 18 bases. The CDR3 extends over 17 amino acids. Concerning this clone: The antigen is not known.

Produced via immunoSEQ multiplex PCR; TCRdb's table is partial and in-frame only. The table has 1.5 million to 1.9 million clones, 98% seen once. Study-level findings and limits: Read depth was anticipated to influence clonotype sharing among donors. The study sampled only blood, and tissue repertoires likely differ.

The sequencing sample was made of naive CD4+ T cells sorted from blood. As for subset: CD45RA+ positively selected. J is TRBJ2-3 and V is TRBV18; D is unclear. The TCR sequence derives from a man aged 30 to 39 in good health. CDR3 coding DNA: TGTGCCAGCTCACCGTTTTTTGTTGGGCAGAACACAGATACGCAGTATTTT. Translation: CASSPFFVGQNTDTQYF.